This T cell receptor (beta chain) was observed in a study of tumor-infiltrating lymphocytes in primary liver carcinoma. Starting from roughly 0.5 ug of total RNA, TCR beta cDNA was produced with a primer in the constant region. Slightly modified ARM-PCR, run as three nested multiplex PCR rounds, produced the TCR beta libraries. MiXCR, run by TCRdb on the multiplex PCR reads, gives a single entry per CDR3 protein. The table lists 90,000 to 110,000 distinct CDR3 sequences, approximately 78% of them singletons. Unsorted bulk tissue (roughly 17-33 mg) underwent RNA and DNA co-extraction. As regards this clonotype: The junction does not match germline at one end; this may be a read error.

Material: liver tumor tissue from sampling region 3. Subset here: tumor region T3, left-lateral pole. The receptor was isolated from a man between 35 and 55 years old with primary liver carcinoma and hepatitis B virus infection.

Here the CDR3 reads CASSPTASGIWGELFF. CDR3 DNA sequence: TGTGCTAGCAGTCCCACGGCTAGCGGGATATGGGGGGAGCTGTTTTTT. The chain joins TRBV12-3 or TRBV12-4 to TRBJ2-2; 9 bases match TRBD2. The CDR3 spans 16 residues.